A selection of T cell receptor beta chains follows, all from one sample in a study of shared clonotypes between healthy human individuals. The assay was immunoSEQ multiplex PCR, and TCRdb's table has in-frame clones only and misses some. The data show about 2.3 million clones, with 80% to 95% seen just once and 0.3% to 0.4% held by the top ten. Specimen: naive CD4+ T cells from PBMCs. The origin of the receptors is a man younger than 35 in good health. Some clones in this sample may be carry-over from other donors' samples. Each CDR3 is given with its conserved first and last residue. The D gene is left open where the match is weak. Some rows have no size entry. The others give once, few or many, or a class for an expanded clone.

V: TRBV28; D: TRBD1; J: TRBJ2-6; size: -; DNA: TGTGCCAGCAGTAGGGGGCCTGGGGCCAACGTCCTGACTTTC; CDR3: CASSRGPGANVLTF
V: TRBV9; D: TRBD2; J: TRBJ2-1; size: -; DNA: TGTGCCAGCAGCGCTCGCCTAGCGGGAGGGCTCAATGAGCAGTTCTTC; CDR3: CASSARLAGGLNEQFF
V: TRBV28; D: -; J: TRBJ1-2; size: -; DNA: TGTGCCAGCAGTTATGGGGGAAGCGATGGCTACACCTTC; CDR3: CASSYGGSDGYTF
V: TRBV18; D: -; J: TRBJ2-5; size: -; DNA: TGTGCCAGCTCACCACAGGGGGGCCAAGAGACCCAGTACTTC; CDR3: CASSPQGGQETQYF
V: TRBV5-1; D: TRBD1; J: TRBJ2-7; size: -; DNA: TGCGCCAGCAGCTTGGCCGACAGGGAAACCTACGAGCAGTACTTC; CDR3: CASSLADRETYEQYF
V: TRBV2; D: -; J: TRBJ1-5; size: -; DNA: TGTGCCAGCAGTGGGACAGATTCGGATCAGCCCCAGCATTTT; CDR3: CASSGTDSDQPQHF
V: TRBV6-5; D: -; J: TRBJ1-1; size: few; DNA: TGTGCCAGCAGTTCCATCTACCGGAACACTGAAGCTTTCTTT; CDR3: CASSSIYRNTEAFF
V: TRBV5-4; D: -; J: TRBJ1-3; size: -; DNA: TGTGCCAGCAGCCCCGTCCCGCAGGGCAACACCATATATTTT; CDR3: CASSPVPQGNTIYF
V: TRBV7-2; D: TRBD2; J: TRBJ2-5; size: -; DNA: TGTGCCAGCAGCTTGCTAGCGGGGCAAGGGAGGAAGACCCAGTACTTC; CDR3: CASSLLAGQGRKTQYF
V: TRBV7-6; D: -; J: TRBJ1-2; size: -; DNA: TGTGCCAGCAGCTTAAGAGGGGAACATGGCTACACCTTC; CDR3: CASSLRGEHGYTF
V: TRBV7-9; D: TRBD1; J: TRBJ1-2; size: -; DNA: TGTGCCAGCAGCCCCACAGGGGTCGGGGGTGTTGTATATGGCTACACCTTC; CDR3: CASSPTGVGGVVYGYTF
V: TRBV18; D: -; J: TRBJ1-5; size: once; DNA: TGTGCCAGCTCAACCCGGACAGAACAGCCCCAGCATTTT; CDR3: CASSTRTEQPQHF
V: TRBV4-1; D: -; J: TRBJ1-4; size: -; DNA: TGCGCCAGCAGCCAAATCTTGGCGGAAAAACTGTTTTTT; CDR3: CASSQILAEKLFF
V: TRBV29-1; D: TRBD1; J: TRBJ2-2; size: -; DNA: TGCAGCGCCCGGGACAGACCGAACACCGGGGAGCTGTTTTTT; CDR3: CSARDRPNTGELFF
V: TRBV10-3; D: -; J: TRBJ2-5; size: -; DNA: TGTGCCATCAGTGACAGAGTGGTGCTTGAGCAGTACTTC; CDR3: CAISDRVVLEQYF
V: TRBV4-1; D: -; J: TRBJ1-1; size: -; DNA: TGCGCCAGCAGCCCCTGGGGCGGCCGGGGAAAGAGGAACACTGAAGCTTTCTTT; CDR3: CASSPWGGRGKRNTEAFF
V: TRBV19; D: -; J: TRBJ2-1; size: -; DNA: TGTGCCAGTAGTGAACGCCGGCAGCAGTTCTTC; CDR3: CASSERRQQFF
V: TRBV28; D: -; J: TRBJ1-4; size: -; DNA: TGTGCCAGCAGAATGACAGGACATAATGAAAAACTGTTTTTT; CDR3: CASRMTGHNEKLFF
V: TRBV5-1; D: -; J: TRBJ2-5; size: -; DNA: TGCGCCAGCAAACTGTACCAAGAGACCCAGTACTTC; CDR3: CASKLYQETQYF
V: TRBV5-1; D: TRBD1; J: TRBJ2-3; size: -; DNA: TGCGCCAGCAGCGCCAGCCGGGACAGCTTCACAGATACGCAGTATTTT; CDR3: CASSASRDSFTDTQYF
V: TRBV5-1; D: -; J: TRBJ2-3; size: -; DNA: TGCGCCACCTCTCGGCAGGCAGATACGCAGTATTTT; CDR3: CATSRQADTQYF
V: TRBV2; D: -; J: TRBJ2-7; size: -; DNA: TGTGCCAGCAGTGAAGATATGATCTACGAGCAGTACTTC; CDR3: CASSEDMIYEQYF
V: TRBV29-1; D: TRBD1; J: TRBJ2-7; size: -; DNA: TGCAGCGTTGTGGAGGACAGGGGTTACGAGCAGTACTTC; CDR3: CSVVEDRGYEQYF
V: TRBV9; D: TRBD2; J: TRBJ2-3; size: -; DNA: TGTGCCAGCAGCGAAATGCCGGGACTAGCGGGAGGAACAGATACGCAGTATTTT; CDR3: CASSEMPGLAGGTDTQYF
V: TRBV6-6; D: TRBD2; J: TRBJ2-2; size: -; DNA: TGTGCCAGCAGTATGATAGCGGGGACCGGGGAGCTGTTTTTT; CDR3: CASSMIAGTGELFF
V: TRBV27; D: -; J: TRBJ2-1; size: -; DNA: TGTGCCAGCAGGAGCAGCCAGTCCTACAATGAGCAGTTCTTC; CDR3: CASRSSQSYNEQFF
V: TRBV30; D: -; J: TRBJ2-1; size: -; DNA: TGTGCCTGGAGTGTACGTGGGACTTGGGGGGAGTTCTTC; CDR3: CAWSVRGTWGEFF
V: TRBV28; D: -; J: TRBJ1-4; size: -; DNA: TGTGCCAGCAGTTCAGCTAGAGGCCCTGCAACTAATGAAAAACTGTTTTTT; CDR3: CASSSARGPATNEKLFF
V: TRBV28; D: -; J: TRBJ1-2; size: -; DNA: TGTGCCAGCAGGGAGGTGTCAAACTATGGCTACACCTTC; CDR3: CASREVSNYGYTF
V: TRBV5-4; D: -; J: TRBJ1-2; size: -; DNA: TGTGCCAGCAGCTTGGTGGCTGCCGGCTACACCTTC; CDR3: CASSLVAAGYTF
V: TRBV28; D: -; J: TRBJ1-4; size: -; DNA: TGTGCCAGCAGTCCCCTTAATGAAAAACTGTTTTTT; CDR3: CASSPLNEKLFF
V: TRBV5-1; D: -; J: TRBJ1-1; size: -; DNA: TGCGCCAGCAGCTACCGTGCGAACACTGAAGCTTTCTTT; CDR3: CASSYRANTEAFF
V: TRBV20-1; D: -; J: TRBJ2-3; size: -; DNA: TGCAGTGCAGGCAGGGGTACGCAGTATTTT; CDR3: CSAGRGTQYF
V: TRBV30; D: -; J: TRBJ1-3; size: -; DNA: TGTGCCTGGAGTGTGTCCAGTCTCTCTGGAAACACCATATATTTT; CDR3: CAWSVSSLSGNTIYF
V: TRBV5-4; D: -; J: TRBJ2-5; size: once; DNA: TGTGCCAGCAGCCCGTCGGGGGAGCCGTTGCAGACCCAGTACTTC; CDR3: CASSPSGEPLQTQYF
V: TRBV28; D: -; J: TRBJ2-7; size: -; DNA: TGTGCCAGCAGCCTCCCAGGGTACGAGCAGTACTTC; CDR3: CASSLPGYEQYF
V: TRBV4-3; D: TRBD1; J: TRBJ1-4; size: -; DNA: TGCGCCAGCAGCCAAATTACAGGGGGGGATGAAAAACTGTTTTTT; CDR3: CASSQITGGDEKLFF
V: TRBV29-1; D: -; J: TRBJ2-7; size: -; DNA: TGCAGCGCTGCGCAGCTAGCGCCGTACGAGCAGTACTTC; CDR3: CSAAQLAPYEQYF
V: TRBV27; D: -; J: TRBJ2-5; size: -; DNA: TGTGCCAGCAGTCTAAGAGCGCAAGAGACCCAGTACTTC; CDR3: CASSLRAQETQYF
V: TRBV10-3; D: TRBD2; J: TRBJ2-7; size: -; DNA: TGTGCCATCAGAGGGACTAGCGGGACTAGTGAGCAGTACTTC; CDR3: CAIRGTSGTSEQYF
V: TRBV27; D: -; J: TRBJ1-2; size: -; DNA: TGTGCCAGCAGTCAAAATTACCGAATTGACAGCCACGGCTACACCTTC; CDR3: CASSQNYRIDSHGYTF
V: TRBV7-3; D: -; J: TRBJ1-2; size: -; DNA: TGTGCCAGCAGCTCCGGACAGTCTAGGGGCTACACCTTC; CDR3: CASSSGQSRGYTF
V: TRBV5-6; D: TRBD2; J: TRBJ2-1; size: -; DNA: TGTGCCAGCGCGGGGGAGCGGGCGACCTACAATGAGCAGTTCTTC; CDR3: CASAGERATYNEQFF
V: TRBV7-8; D: -; J: TRBJ2-1; size: -; DNA: TGTGCCAGCGGACAGCGCGATGAGCAGTTCTTC; CDR3: CASGQRDEQFF
V: TRBV29-1; D: TRBD1; J: TRBJ2-2; size: -; DNA: TGCAGCGTTGAAAGGGTGACAGGGGCCCAAGTAGGGGAGCTGTTTTTT; CDR3: CSVERVTGAQVGELFF
V: TRBV7-6; D: -; J: TRBJ2-5; size: -; DNA: TGTGCCAGCAGCAGACTAGTGGGGGAGACCCAGTACTTC; CDR3: CASSRLVGETQYF
V: TRBV7-2; D: TRBD2; J: TRBJ2-3; size: -; DNA: TGTGCCAGCAGCTTGGGTCCGGGAGCGGGATTGGGGTATTTT; CDR3: CASSLGPGAGLGYF
V: TRBV5-6; D: TRBD1; J: TRBJ2-3; size: -; DNA: TGTGCCAGCAGCTTGGGACAGGGGTCAGATACGCAGTATTTT; CDR3: CASSLGQGSDTQYF
V: TRBV28; D: TRBD1; J: TRBJ2-7; size: -; DNA: TGTGCCAGCAGATACCGGGACAGGGGAGGTTACGAGCAGTACTTC; CDR3: CASRYRDRGGYEQYF
V: TRBV10-3; D: -; J: TRBJ2-3; size: -; DNA: TGTGCCATCAGTGTGGGGGACAGGGGGCCGACTAGCGGGAGAGTGGATACGCAGTATTTT; CDR3: CAISVGDRGPTSGRVDTQYF
V: TRBV19; D: -; J: TRBJ2-5; size: -; DNA: TGTGCCAGTCGAGGGGCTGTGTTATCGCCCCAGTACTTC; CDR3: CASRGAVLSPQYF
V: TRBV14; D: -; J: TRBJ2-4; size: -; DNA: TGTGCCAGCAGCCGTTCAGGGGTTGAAAACATTCAGTACTTC; CDR3: CASSRSGVENIQYF
V: TRBV21-1; D: -; J: TRBJ1-2; size: -; DNA: TGTGCCAGCAGCAAGAGGAGCAGGGAGTGGAACTATGGCTACACCTTC; CDR3: CASSKRSREWNYGYTF